The TCR beta chain under discussion was sequenced for a study of cytomegalovirus exposure and HLA in healthy donors. Study background: Findings of an earlier analysis included 110 million or so unique TCR beta sequences from around 180 million T cells.

The CDR3 sequence is 15 residues long. Trimming at V came to 4 bases and at J to 0 bases, leaving 5 bases not matched to a gene. The germline V gene has CDR1 SGHRS and CDR2 YFSETQ. PCR employed 60 Vbeta and 13 Jbeta primers. The repertoire was sequenced with immunoSEQ multiplex PCR; TCRdb's copy has only in-frame clones and lacks some. The table has around 190,000 clones, over 65% seen once. The sequence derives from a woman aged 25 to 39 in good health and CMV-seronegative. Sequencing was done on a sample of PBMCs. The V and J genes are TRBV5-1 and TRBJ2-7; 9 positions agree with TRBD1. The CDR3 DNA sequence: TGCGCCAGCAGCGAGACAGGGGGTCGCTCCTACGAGCAGTACTTC. Translation: CASSETGGRSYEQYF.